Listed below are T cell receptor beta chains from one sample, sequenced in a study of T cell changes during pregnancy in multiple sclerosis. Clones were read by immunoSEQ multiplex PCR, and TCRdb kept only the in-frame ones, dropping some. The repertoire holds some 71,000 clones, with 92% as singletons. Sequencing used peripheral blood, obtained after pregnancy. Receptors were obtained from a female donor with multiple sclerosis, enrolled in a pregnancy study. Each CDR3 is given with its conserved first and last residue. The D gene is left open where the match is weak. Some rows mark clone size as missing; the rest say once, few, many or name a class of expanded clone.

V gene,clone size,D gene,J gene,CDR3 DNA,CDR3 protein
TRBV6-5,-,TRBD1,TRBJ1-1,TGTGCCAGCAGCGCTGGACAGGCGGAAGCTTTCTTT,CASSAGQAEAFF
TRBV6-4,-,-,TRBJ1-5,TGTGCCAGCAGGGGGGGGCAGCCCCAGCATTTT,CASRGGQPQHF
TRBV18,-,TRBD2,TRBJ2-1,TGTGCCAGCTCACCAGTACTAGCGGCTGAGCAGTTCTTC,CASSPVLAAEQFF
TRBV7-2,-,TRBD2,TRBJ2-7,TGTGCCAGCAGCGTAAGGTGGCGGGAGGACTACGAGCAGTACTTC,CASSVRWREDYEQYF
TRBV29-1,-,TRBD2,TRBJ2-1,TGCAGCGTTGAGTCGGGAGGGGACGTATACAATGAGCAGTTCTTC,CSVESGGDVYNEQFF
TRBV2,-,-,TRBJ2-1,TGTGCCAGCAGTGATCGAGCGAGCGAGCAGTTCTTC,CASSDRASEQFF
TRBV30,-,TRBD1,TRBJ2-7,TGTGCCTCCCGGGACAGGGGTTACGAGCAGTACTTC,CASRDRGYEQYF
TRBV5-1,few,-,TRBJ1-1,TGCGCCAGCAGCTCCAGAGGTGACACTGAAGCTTTCTTT,CASSSRGDTEAFF
TRBV7-9,few,-,TRBJ2-1,TGTGCCAGCAGCTTCTTCAGCTCCTACAATGAGCAGTTCTTC,CASSFFSSYNEQFF
TRBV6-6,once,-,TRBJ2-1,TGTGCCAGCAGCCTCTCCAGGGTTCGCTCCTACAATGAGCAGTTCTTC,CASSLSRVRSYNEQFF
TRBV4-1,-,-,TRBJ1-1,TGCGCCAGCAGCTCTCCTAGGGGAGGCCTACTCATGAACACTGAAGCTTTCTTT,CASSSPRGGLLMNTEAFF
TRBV2,-,TRBD1,TRBJ1-2,TGTGCCACCCAGGGGGTCGGCTACACCTTC,CATQGVGYTF
TRBV25-1,-,TRBD1,TRBJ2-1,TGTGCCAGCAGTAAGCAGGGGGCCGGCTACAATGAGCAGTTCTTC,CASSKQGAGYNEQFF
TRBV30,-,TRBD1,TRBJ1-1,TGTGCCTGGAGTATGGACAGGAAGACTGAAGCTTTCTTT,CAWSMDRKTEAFF
TRBV7-9,-,-,TRBJ1-3,TGTGCCAGCAGCCCCCTGGTTTTCGGTGTCTCTGGAAACACCATATATTTT,CASSPLVFGVSGNTIYF
TRBV5-1,-,-,TRBJ2-6,TGCGCCAGCAGCCAGACAGGATCCGGGGCCAACGTCCTGACTTTC,CASSQTGSGANVLTF
TRBV5-1,-,TRBD1,TRBJ2-1,TGCGCCAGCAGCTTAAGGGGGACAGGGGTGGGCAATGAGCAGTTCTTC,CASSLRGTGVGNEQFF
TRBV19,-,-,TRBJ2-1,TGTGCCAGTATGGAGGGCAATTTCCATGAGCAGTTCTTC,CASMEGNFHEQFF
TRBV30,once,-,TRBJ1-2,TGTGCCTGGTCTCCGGACTCATATAACTATGGCTACACCTTC,CAWSPDSYNYGYTF
TRBV13,-,TRBD1,TRBJ1-4,TGTGCCAGCAGCTTAGGCCGGACAGGTGGGGGTGAAAAACTGTTTTTT,CASSLGRTGGGEKLFF
TRBV11-1,-,-,TRBJ2-7,TGTGCCAGCAGCTTTTTGATAGATCCCTACGAGCAGTACTTC,CASSFLIDPYEQYF
TRBV7-9,-,TRBD2,TRBJ2-1,TGTGCCAGCAGGCGCACCGGGACTAGCGGTTACAATGAGCAGTTCTTC,CASRRTGTSGYNEQFF
TRBV19,once,TRBD1,TRBJ1-5,TGTGCCAGTAGAGCAAGGACAGGGGCTAATCAGCCCCAGCATTTT,CASRARTGANQPQHF
TRBV4-2,-,TRBD2,TRBJ2-1,TGTGCCAGCAGCCATGTCCGCGGACTAGCGGGGAACAATGAGCAGTTCTTC,CASSHVRGLAGNNEQFF
TRBV5-1,-,TRBD2,TRBJ2-5,TGCGCCAGCAGCCGAGCGGGAGAAACGGAGACCCAGTACTTC,CASSRAGETETQYF
TRBV7-9,-,-,TRBJ1-1,TGTGCCAGCAGCCCCGGAGCCGCTGAAGCTTTCTTT,CASSPGAAEAFF
TRBV6-5,-,-,TRBJ2-2,TGTGCCAGCAAAAAACTAACGTTGACCGGGGAGCTGTTTTTT,CASKKLTLTGELFF
TRBV7-9,once,TRBD2,TRBJ2-1,TGTGCCAGCAGCCCGGGGGGCAATGAGCAGTTCTTC,CASSPGGNEQFF
TRBV27,-,TRBD2,TRBJ2-3,TGTGCCAGCAGTCGTCCTGGGCGGGGGGGGGCAGATACGCAGTATTTT,CASSRPGRGGADTQYF
TRBV18,-,TRBD2,TRBJ2-7,TGTGCCAGCTCAGCCCGGACTAGCGGGAGTAGGCACGAGCAGTACTTC,CASSARTSGSRHEQYF
TRBV6-5,-,-,TRBJ2-7,TGTGCCAGCAGTTACTCGAACAGGGAAAGCGAGCAGTACTTC,CASSYSNRESEQYF
TRBV5-8,few,-,TRBJ2-1,TGTGCCAGCAGAGCCATCCCGTACAATGAGCAGTTCTTC,CASRAIPYNEQFF
TRBV11-2,-,-,TRBJ1-1,TGTGCCAGCAGCTTAGTCTCTCCAGGGTTGAACACTGAAGCTTTCTTT,CASSLVSPGLNTEAFF
TRBV7-9,once,TRBD2,TRBJ2-5,TGTGCCAGCAGCTTAGGTACCGGCGGGAGCGGGCGGGAGACCCAGTACTTC,CASSLGTGGSGRETQYF
TRBV5-1,-,TRBD1,TRBJ2-2,TGCGCCAGCAGCCCCGGACAGGGGGCACAGACCGGGGAGCTGTTTTTT,CASSPGQGAQTGELFF
TRBV5-4,-,-,TRBJ1-4,TGTGCCAGCAGCTTGTCCTTGTCGGGAAGTGAAAAACTGTTTTTT,CASSLSLSGSEKLFF
TRBV13,-,TRBD1,TRBJ1-1,TGTGCCAGCAGCTTTGGACAGGGTGAAGCTTTCTTT,CASSFGQGEAFF
TRBV7-6,-,TRBD1,TRBJ1-4,TGTGCCAGCAGCAAGACAGGGAATAATGAAAAACTGTTTTTT,CASSKTGNNEKLFF
TRBV5-1,-,TRBD2,TRBJ2-1,TGCGCCAGCAGCCCTACCGGGACTAGCGACATTTATGAGCAGTTCTTC,CASSPTGTSDIYEQFF
TRBV18,-,-,TRBJ2-7,TGTGCCAGCTCACCATATCGGGATAGCTCCTACGAGCAGTACTTC,CASSPYRDSSYEQYF
TRBV7-2,-,-,TRBJ1-1,TGTGCCAGCAGCTTAGTTCTACAGGGGAACACTGAAGCTTTCTTT,CASSLVLQGNTEAFF
TRBV7-8,-,TRBD1,TRBJ1-2,TGTGCCAGCAGCTTAGTTCGGACAGGGGCGGGCTATGGCTACACCTTC,CASSLVRTGAGYGYTF
TRBV2,-,-,TRBJ2-7,TGTGCCAGCAGTGAATCCAACTACGAGCAGTACTTC,CASSESNYEQYF
TRBV4-1,few,TRBD2,TRBJ2-1,TGCGCCAGCAGCGACGAGACTAGCGGGCGGTACATGCAGTTCTTC,CASSDETSGRYMQFF
TRBV19,-,TRBD1,TRBJ2-3,TGTGCCAGTAGTAGTCAGGGACAGCATGGCCACACAGATACGCAGTATTTT,CASSSQGQHGHTDTQYF
TRBV27,once,TRBD2,TRBJ2-1,TGTGCCAGCACTCTATCGGGGCGGGAGGCCGAGGAGCAGTTCTTC,CASTLSGREAEEQFF
TRBV20-1,-,TRBD2,TRBJ2-5,TGCAGTGCAGCGGGGCAAGAGACCCAGTACTTC,CSAAGQETQYF
TRBV11-2,-,TRBD1,TRBJ2-7,TGTGCCAGCAGCCAGACGACAGGGACGCAGTACTTC,CASSQTTGTQYF
TRBV5-1,few,TRBD1,TRBJ2-3,TGCGCCAGCAGCATTGCCCCCCAGGGGGCGAGCACAGATACGCAGTATTTT,CASSIAPQGASTDTQYF